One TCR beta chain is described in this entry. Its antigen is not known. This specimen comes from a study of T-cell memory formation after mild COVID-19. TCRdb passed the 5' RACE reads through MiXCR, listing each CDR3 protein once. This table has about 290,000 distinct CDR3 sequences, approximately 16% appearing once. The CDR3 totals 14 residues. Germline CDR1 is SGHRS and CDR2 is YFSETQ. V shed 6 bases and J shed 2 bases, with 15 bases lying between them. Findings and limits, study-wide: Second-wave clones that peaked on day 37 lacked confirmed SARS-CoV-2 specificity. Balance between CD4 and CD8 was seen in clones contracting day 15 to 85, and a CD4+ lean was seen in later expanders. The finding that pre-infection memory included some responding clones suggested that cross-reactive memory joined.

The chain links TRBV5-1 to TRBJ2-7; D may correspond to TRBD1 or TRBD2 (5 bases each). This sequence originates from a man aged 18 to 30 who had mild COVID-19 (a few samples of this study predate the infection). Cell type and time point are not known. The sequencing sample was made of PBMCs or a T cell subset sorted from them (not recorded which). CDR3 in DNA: TGCGCCAGCATGCCGGGCCGGGGACCCTACGAGCAGTACTTC. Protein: CASMPGRGPYEQYF.